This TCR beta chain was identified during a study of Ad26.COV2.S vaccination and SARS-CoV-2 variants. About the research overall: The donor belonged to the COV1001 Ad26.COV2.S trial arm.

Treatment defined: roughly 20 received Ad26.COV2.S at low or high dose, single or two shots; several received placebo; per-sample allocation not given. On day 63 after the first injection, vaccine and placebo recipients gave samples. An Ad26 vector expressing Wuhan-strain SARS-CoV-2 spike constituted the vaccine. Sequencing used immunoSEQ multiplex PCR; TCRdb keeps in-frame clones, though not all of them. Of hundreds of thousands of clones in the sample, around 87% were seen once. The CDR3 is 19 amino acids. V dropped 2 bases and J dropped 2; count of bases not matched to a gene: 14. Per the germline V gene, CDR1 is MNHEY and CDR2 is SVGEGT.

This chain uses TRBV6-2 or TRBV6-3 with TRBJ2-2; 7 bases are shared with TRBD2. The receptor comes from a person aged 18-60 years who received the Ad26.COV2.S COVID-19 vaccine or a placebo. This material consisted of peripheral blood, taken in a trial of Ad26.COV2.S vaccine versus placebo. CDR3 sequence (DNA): TGTGCCAGCAGTTACGGGCCGCGTCTAGCGGTTCGAAACACCGGGGAGCTGTTTTTT. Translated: CASSYGPRLAVRNTGELFF.